These 18 T cell receptor beta chains share one sample of origin, sequenced in a study of blood T cell repertoires in COVID-19. TCRdb keeps only in-frame clones here, not all; method: immunoSEQ multiplex PCR. In the table there are 70,000 to 75,000 clones, roughly 80% of which are singletons. Sequences were obtained from peripheral blood. The source of these receptors is a woman at least 80 years old with active or convalescent COVID-19.

The table lists this clone with a few counts. The rearrangement links TRBV3-1 (or the pseudogene TRBV3-2) to TRBJ2-2, with D possibly being TRBD2 (6 bases). This CDR3 has 12 residues. In germline, CDR1 is LGHDT, CDR2 YNNKEL (reference sequence). The V end lost 8 bases, the J end lost 8 bases, and 12 bases lay between the germline ends. CDR3 coding DNA: TGTGCCAGCGGAGGGAATAGGGGGGAGCTGTTTTTT. This encodes CASGGNRGELFF.

The chain is built from TRBV7-2 and TRBJ1-4, with a weak D call TRBD1 (5 bases). V gave up 4 bases and J gave up 4 bases, with 22 bases separating them. CDR3 length equals 18 residues. Germline V gene data show CDR1 as SGHTA and CDR2 as FQGNSA. CDR3 in DNA: TGTGCCAGCAGCTATGGCGGACGAACACAGGCGTTTAATGAAAAACTGTTTTTT. Translating gives CASSYGGRTQAFNEKLFF.

This clone was found once. This sequence joins TRBV5-1 and TRBJ1-2; 10 bases agree with TRBD1. CDR1 is SGHRS and CDR2 is YFSETQ in the germline V gene. This CDR3 is built from 14 residues. The ends lost 4 bases at V and 3 bases at J; junction bases unmatched: 3. The CDR3 DNA is TGCGCCAGCAGCGGAGGACAGGGGGACTATGGCTACACCTTC. It yields the protein CASSGGQGDYGYTF.

The chain uses TRBV5-8 and TRBJ2-5, with 12 bases matching TRBD2. Losses at the gene ends were 6 bases for V and 4 bases for J; bases not matched to a gene: 7. There are 15 residues in the CDR3. CDR1 is SGHTS and CDR2 is YDEGEE in the germline V gene. CDR3 protein: CASNTGGLAGETQYF. In DNA form, the CDR3 reads TGTGCCAGCAATACAGGGGGACTAGCGGGAGAGACCCAGTACTTC.

The chain uses TRBV5-8 and TRBJ2-3; the match to TRBD2 covers 10 bases. The CDR3 sequence is 15 residues long. Trimming took 0 bases from V and 11 from J; bases not matched to a gene: 9. Germline V gene data show CDR1 as SGHTS and CDR2 as YDEGEE. CDR3 sequence reads: CASSLAIRTSGEQYF. The CDR3 DNA is TGTGCCAGCAGCTTGGCGATAAGGACTAGCGGAGAGCAGTATTTT.

This chain connects TRBV7-2 to TRBJ1-2; 9 bases fit TRBD1. The junction had 11 bases not matched to a gene; V was cut back by 7 bases and J by 8 bases. Germline lookup yields CDR1 SGHTA and CDR2 FQGNSA. The CDR3 loop spans 14 amino acids. CDR3 nucleotides: TGTGCCAGCACTAGGGGACAGGGAGAGTCCGGCTACACCTTC. Its translation is CASTRGQGESGYTF.

The genes are TRBV14 and TRBJ2-7; D unresolved. Trimming cost V 4 bases and J 3 bases, with 4 bases left between them. CDR1 SGHDN and CDR2 FVKESK come from the germline V gene. This CDR3 is built from 11 residues. CDR3 sequence (DNA): TGTGCCAGCAGCCGTCGCTACGAGCAGTACTTC. It is translated as CASSRRYEQYF.

The chain is built from TRBV6-2 or TRBV6-3 and TRBJ2-1, with TRBD2 identical over 9 bases. J was trimmed by 2 bases and V by 0 bases; bases with no gene match: 5. The germline CDR1 and CDR2 sequences are MNHEY and SVGEGT. The CDR3 spans 17 residues. The CDR3 bases are TGTGCCAGCAGTTACTCAGTGCGGGGGGGCCCCTACAATGAGCAGTTCTTC. This codes for CASSYSVRGGPYNEQFF.

This chain uses TRBV14 with TRBJ1-4; perhaps TRBD1 as D (5 bases). The CDR3 extends over 13 amino acids. CDR1 is SGHDN and CDR2 is FVKESK in the germline V gene. The germline V and J ends were trimmed by 4 bases and 5 bases, with 8 bases remaining between them. CDR3: CASSRQLNEKLFF. CDR3 bases: TGTGCCAGCAGCCGACAGTTAAATGAAAAACTGTTTTTT. Combining the CDR3 with reference TRBV14 and TRBJ1-4 gives the whole variable domain EAGVTQFPSHSVIEKGQTVTLRCDPISGHDNLYWYRRVMGKEIKFLLHFVKESKQDESGMPNNRFLAERTGGTYSTLKVQPAELEDSGVYFCASSRQLNEKLFFGSGTQLSVL.

This clone was counted between two and nine times. V usage is TRBV6-5 and J usage is TRBJ2-2, with TRBD1 matching over 8 bases. Germline V lookup: CDR1 MNHEY, CDR2 SVGAGI. The CDR3 sequence is 14 residues long. Unmatched junction bases numbered 4, after V lost 6 bases and J lost 4 bases. The CDR3 here is CASSRTGTTGELFF. CDR3 DNA sequence: TGTGCCAGCAGCAGGACAGGGACCACCGGGGAGCTGTTTTTT.

In DNA form, the CDR3 reads TGTGCCAGCAGGTTAGGAGGTAGCCACAATGAGCAGTTCTTC. It translates to CASRLGGSHNEQFF. The V call is TRBV6-5, the J call TRBJ2-1, with D possibly TRBD2 on 5 matching bases. The CDR3 runs 14 residues. V lost 6 bases, J lost 5 bases, and 14 bases lay in between. Germline values: CDR1 MNHEY, CDR2 SVGAGI.

The chain combines TRBV6-5 with TRBJ1-2; 7 nucleotides line up with TRBD1. The V gene end was trimmed by 6 bases and the J gene end by 8 bases; junction bases not matched to a gene: 9. This CDR3 is built from 13 residues. CDR1 MNHEY and CDR2 SVGAGI come from the germline V gene. CDR3 coding DNA: TGTGCCAGCAGAGCTCAATTGACAGGGGGCTACACCTTC. Translating gives CASRAQLTGGYTF.

This clone was recorded a few times. The rearrangement links TRBV3-1 (or the pseudogene TRBV3-2) to TRBJ2-3; 7 bases agree with TRBD2. The CDR3 covers 16 residues. V gave up 0 bases and J gave up 4 bases; unmatched junction bases: 7. The germline gives CDR1 LGHDT, CDR2 YNNKEL (reference sequence). CDR3 protein: CASSQEAGAASDTQYF. The DNA for the CDR3 is TGTGCCAGCAGCCAAGAGGCGGGAGCCGCCTCAGATACGCAGTATTTT.

This sequence joins TRBV19 and TRBJ1-2; possible D gene TRBD1, 5 bases. Germline loops: CDR1 LNHDA, CDR2 SQIVND (reference sequence). CDR3 length equals 16 residues. V dropped 6 bases and J dropped 0 bases, with 17 bases sitting between them. Here the CDR3 reads CASSPTGTLTNYGYTF. CDR3 bases: TGTGCCAGTAGCCCTACAGGAACCCTTACTAACTATGGCTACACCTTC.

This clone came up once. This chain links TRBV10-3 with TRBJ2-3; D might be TRBD2 (5 bases). The V gene lost 2 bases and the J gene lost 2 bases, with 14 bases spanning the gap. The CDR3 is 16 residues long. In germline, CDR1 is ENHRY, CDR2 SYGVKD. This chain's CDR3 is CAISEVVASNTDTQYF. CDR3 DNA sequence: TGTGCCATCAGTGAGGTCGTAGCGTCAAACACAGATACGCAGTATTTT.

Written as DNA, the CDR3 is TGCGCCAGCAGCTTGCGGACAGGGGGGGATCAGCCCCAGCATTTT. Translation gives CASSLRTGGDQPQHF. This chain connects TRBV5-1 to TRBJ1-5; 10 bases map to TRBD1. Germline V lookup: CDR1 SGHRS, CDR2 YFSETQ. V shed 1 base and J 5 bases; nucleotides not matched to a gene: 3. The CDR3 loop spans 15 amino acids.

The CDR3 region has the DNA TGTGCCAGCAGCCGGGGGGGTTTCACAGATACGCAGTATTTT. Its translation: CASSRGGFTDTQYF. This chain joins TRBV5-4 and TRBJ2-3, with TRBD2 matching over 8 bases. The CDR3 extends over 14 amino acids. Trimming cost V 4 bases and J 2 bases; bases outside gene matches: 3. Germline V gene lookup returns CDR1 SGHNT and CDR2 YYREEE (reference sequence).

This clone appeared a few times. This sequence joins TRBV7-9 and TRBJ2-3, with D unresolved. Trimming shortened V by 4 bases and J by 4 bases, and 12 bases separated the two germline ends. This CDR3 region has 14 residues. Germline V CDR1 and CDR2: SEHNR, FQNEAQ (reference sequence). Here the CDR3 DNA reads TGTGCCAGCAGCTACGCAGGTACGGCAGATACGCAGTATTTT. Its translation: CASSYAGTADTQYF.